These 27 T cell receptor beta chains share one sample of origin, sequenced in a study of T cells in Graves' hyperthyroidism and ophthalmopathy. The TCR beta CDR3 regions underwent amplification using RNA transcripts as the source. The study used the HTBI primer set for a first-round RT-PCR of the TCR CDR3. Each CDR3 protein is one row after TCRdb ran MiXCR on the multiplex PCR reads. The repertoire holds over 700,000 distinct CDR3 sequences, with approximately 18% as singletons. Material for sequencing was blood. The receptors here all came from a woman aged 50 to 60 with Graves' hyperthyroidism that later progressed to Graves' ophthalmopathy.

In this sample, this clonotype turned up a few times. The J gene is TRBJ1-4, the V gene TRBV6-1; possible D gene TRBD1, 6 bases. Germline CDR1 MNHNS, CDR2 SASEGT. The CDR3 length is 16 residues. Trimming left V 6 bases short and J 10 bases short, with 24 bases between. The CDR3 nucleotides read TGTGCCAGCAGAAAATCTACAGGGCCTGGATCGGGAAAACTGTTTTTT. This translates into CASRKSTGPGSGKLFF.

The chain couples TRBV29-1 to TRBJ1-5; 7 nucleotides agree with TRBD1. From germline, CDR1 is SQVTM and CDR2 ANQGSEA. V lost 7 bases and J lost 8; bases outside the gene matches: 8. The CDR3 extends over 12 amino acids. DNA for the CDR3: TGCAGCGCAGGGGACAGTAATAAGCCCCAGCATTTT. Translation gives CSAGDSNKPQHF.

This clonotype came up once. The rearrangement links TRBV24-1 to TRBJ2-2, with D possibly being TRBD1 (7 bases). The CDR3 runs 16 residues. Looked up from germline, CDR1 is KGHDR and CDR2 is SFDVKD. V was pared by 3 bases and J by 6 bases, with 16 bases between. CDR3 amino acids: CATSDSGQEGAGELFF. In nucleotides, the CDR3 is TGTGCCACCAGTGATAGCGGACAGGAGGGTGCCGGGGAGCTGTTTTTT.

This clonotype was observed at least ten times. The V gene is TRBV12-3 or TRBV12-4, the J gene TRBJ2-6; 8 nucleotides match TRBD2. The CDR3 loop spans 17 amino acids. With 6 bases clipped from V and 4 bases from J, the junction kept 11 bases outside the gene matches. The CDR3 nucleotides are TGTGCCAGCAGACTACCCGCGGGGGGAAGCGGGGCCAACGTCCTGACTTTC. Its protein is CASRLPAGGSGANVLTF.

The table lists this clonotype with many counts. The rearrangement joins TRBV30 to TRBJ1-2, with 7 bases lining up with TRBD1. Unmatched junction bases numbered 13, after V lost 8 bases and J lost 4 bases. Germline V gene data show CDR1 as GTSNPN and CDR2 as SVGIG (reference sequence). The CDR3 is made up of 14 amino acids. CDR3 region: CAAPSQTGTYGYTF. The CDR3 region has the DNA TGTGCCGCTCCCAGCCAGACAGGGACCTATGGCTACACCTTC.

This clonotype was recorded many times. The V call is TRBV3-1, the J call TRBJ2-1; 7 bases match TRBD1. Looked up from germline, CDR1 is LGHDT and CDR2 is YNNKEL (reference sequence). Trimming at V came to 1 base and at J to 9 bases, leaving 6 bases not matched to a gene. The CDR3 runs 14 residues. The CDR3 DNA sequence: TGTGCCAGCAGCCAAGGGGACAGCAGGAGTGAGCAGTTCTTC. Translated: CASSQGDSRSEQFF.

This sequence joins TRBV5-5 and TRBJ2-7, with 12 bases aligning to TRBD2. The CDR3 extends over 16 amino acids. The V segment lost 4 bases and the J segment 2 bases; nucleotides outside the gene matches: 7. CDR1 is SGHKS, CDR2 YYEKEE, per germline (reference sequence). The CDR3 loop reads CASSPTWTSGAYEQYF. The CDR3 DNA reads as TGTGCCAGCAGCCCGACCTGGACTAGCGGGGCCTACGAGCAGTACTTC.

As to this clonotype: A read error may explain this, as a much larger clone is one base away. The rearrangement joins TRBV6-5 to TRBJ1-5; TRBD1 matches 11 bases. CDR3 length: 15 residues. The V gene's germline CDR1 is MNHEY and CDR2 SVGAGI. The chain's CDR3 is CGSSWGQGENQPQHF. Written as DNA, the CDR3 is TGTGGCAGCAGTTGGGGACAGGGGGAGAATCAGCCCCAGCATTTT.

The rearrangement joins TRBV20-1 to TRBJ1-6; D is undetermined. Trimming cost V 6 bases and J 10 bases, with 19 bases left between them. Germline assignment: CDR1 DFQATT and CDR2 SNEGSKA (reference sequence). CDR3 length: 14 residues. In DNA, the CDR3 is TGCAGTGCCGATCGGGGAAGGGAAGGGTCACCCCTCCACTTT. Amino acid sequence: CSADRGREGSPLHF.

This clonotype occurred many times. The CDR3 nucleotides read TGTGCCAGCAGCCCCGGGACCCTAATGGTGGAGCAGTTCTTC. This sequence encodes CASSPGTLMVEQFF. The chain recombines TRBV7-9 with TRBJ2-1; either TRBD1 or TRBD2 may supply D (5 bases each). The CDR3 covers 14 residues. Germline CDR1 reads SEHNR; CDR2 reads FQNEAQ (reference sequence). The V gene lost 5 bases and the J gene lost 10 bases, with 18 bases spanning the gap.

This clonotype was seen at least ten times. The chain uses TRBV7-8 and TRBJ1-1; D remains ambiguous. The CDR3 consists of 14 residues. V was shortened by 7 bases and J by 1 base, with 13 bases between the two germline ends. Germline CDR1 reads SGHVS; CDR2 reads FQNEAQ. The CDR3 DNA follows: TGTGCCAGCACACCAATAACGGGGAACACTGAAGCTTTCTTT. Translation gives CASTPITGNTEAFF.

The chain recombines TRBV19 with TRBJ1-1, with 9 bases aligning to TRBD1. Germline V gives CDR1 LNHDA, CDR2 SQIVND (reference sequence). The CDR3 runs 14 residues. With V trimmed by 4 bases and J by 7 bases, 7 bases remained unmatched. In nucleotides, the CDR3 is TGTGCCAGTAGTACCAGCGCGGGACAGGGTGAAGCTTTCTTT. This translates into CASSTSAGQGEAFF.

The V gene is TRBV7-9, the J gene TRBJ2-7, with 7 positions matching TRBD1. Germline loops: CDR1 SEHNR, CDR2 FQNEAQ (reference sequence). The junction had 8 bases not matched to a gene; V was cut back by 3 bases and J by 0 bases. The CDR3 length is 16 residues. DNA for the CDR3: TGTGCCAGCAGCTTGACCCCGGGACAGTACTCCTACGAGCAGTACTTC. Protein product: CASSLTPGQYSYEQYF.

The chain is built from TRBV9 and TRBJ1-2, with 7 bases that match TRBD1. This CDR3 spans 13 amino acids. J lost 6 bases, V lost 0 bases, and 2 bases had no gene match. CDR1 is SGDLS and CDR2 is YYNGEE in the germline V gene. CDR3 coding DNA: TGTGCCAGCAGCGTAGTAACAGGGGATGGCTACACCTTC. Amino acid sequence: CASSVVTGDGYTF.

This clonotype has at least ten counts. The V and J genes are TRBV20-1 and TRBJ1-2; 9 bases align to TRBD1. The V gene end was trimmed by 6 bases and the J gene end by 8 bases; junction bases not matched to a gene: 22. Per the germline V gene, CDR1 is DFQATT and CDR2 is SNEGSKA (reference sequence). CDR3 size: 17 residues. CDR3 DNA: TGCAGTGCAAATAGCCCGGGACAGGGATCCATCGGGCGGGGCTACACCTTC. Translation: CSANSPGQGSIGRGYTF.

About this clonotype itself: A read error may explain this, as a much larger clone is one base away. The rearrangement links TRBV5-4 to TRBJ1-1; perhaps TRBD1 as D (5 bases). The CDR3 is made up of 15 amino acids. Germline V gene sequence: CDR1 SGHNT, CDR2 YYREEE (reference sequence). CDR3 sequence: CASSGGMRMNAEAFF. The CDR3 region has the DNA TGTGCCAGCAGCGGGGGGATGAGGATGAACGCTGAAGCTTTCTTT.

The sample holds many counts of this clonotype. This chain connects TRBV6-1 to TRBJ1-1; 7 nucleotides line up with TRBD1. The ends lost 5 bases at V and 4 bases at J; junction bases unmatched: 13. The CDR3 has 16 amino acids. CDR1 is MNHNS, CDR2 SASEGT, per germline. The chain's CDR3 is CASSYNPTGPSTEAFF. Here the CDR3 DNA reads TGTGCCAGCAGTTATAATCCGACAGGGCCGAGCACTGAAGCTTTCTTT.

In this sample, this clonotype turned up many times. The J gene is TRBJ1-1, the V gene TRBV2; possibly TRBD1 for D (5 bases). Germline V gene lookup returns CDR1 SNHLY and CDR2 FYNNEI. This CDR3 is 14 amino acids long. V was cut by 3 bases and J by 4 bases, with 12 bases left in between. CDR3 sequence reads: CASSDEGASTEAFF. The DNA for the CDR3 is TGTGCCAGCAGTGACGAAGGGGCGAGCACTGAAGCTTTCTTT.

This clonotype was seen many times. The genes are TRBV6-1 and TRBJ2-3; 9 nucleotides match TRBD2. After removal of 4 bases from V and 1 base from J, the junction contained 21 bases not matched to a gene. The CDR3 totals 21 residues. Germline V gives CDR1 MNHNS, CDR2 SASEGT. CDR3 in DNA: TGTGCCAGCAGTGGAAGGGCGCTAATAGCGGGGGTTTCGAAACGCACAGATACGCAGTATTTT. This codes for CASSGRALIAGVSKRTDTQYF.

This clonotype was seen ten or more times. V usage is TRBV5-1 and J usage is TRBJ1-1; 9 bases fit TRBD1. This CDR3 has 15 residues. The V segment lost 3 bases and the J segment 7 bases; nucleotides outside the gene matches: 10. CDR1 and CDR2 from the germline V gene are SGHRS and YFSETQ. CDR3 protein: CASSWGQGKPFEAFF. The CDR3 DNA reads TGCGCCAGCAGCTGGGGACAGGGAAAGCCTTTTGAAGCTTTCTTT. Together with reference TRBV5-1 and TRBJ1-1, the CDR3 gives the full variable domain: KAGVTQTPRYLIKTRGQQVTLSCSPISGHRSVSWYQQTPGQGLQFLFEYFSETQRNKGNFPGRFSGRQFSNSRSEMNVSTLELGDSALYLCASSWGQGKPFEAFFGQGTRLTVV.

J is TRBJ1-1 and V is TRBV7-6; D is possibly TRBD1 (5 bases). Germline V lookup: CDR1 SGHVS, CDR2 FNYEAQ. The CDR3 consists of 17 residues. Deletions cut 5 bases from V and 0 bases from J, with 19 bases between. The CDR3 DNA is TGTGCCAGCAGCGAAGCCACCTTGACAGCCATGAACACTGAAGCTTTCTTT. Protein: CASSEATLTAMNTEAFF.

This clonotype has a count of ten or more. CDR3 residues: CASSQEGRSRSGEQFF. CDR3 sequence (DNA): TGTGCCAGCAGCCAAGAAGGGCGGAGCAGGTCCGGTGAGCAGTTCTTC. This rearrangement joins TRBV3-1 to TRBJ2-1; no clear D. Germline CDR1 reads LGHDT; CDR2 reads YNNKEL (reference sequence). The V gene lost 0 bases and the J gene lost 9 bases, with 18 bases spanning the gap. This CDR3 is 16 amino acids long.

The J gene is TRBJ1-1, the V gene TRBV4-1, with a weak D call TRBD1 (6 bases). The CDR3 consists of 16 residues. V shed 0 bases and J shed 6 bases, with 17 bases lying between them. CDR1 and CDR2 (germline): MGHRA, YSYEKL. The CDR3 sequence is CASSQDGLPGDPEAFF. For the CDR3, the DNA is TGCGCCAGCAGCCAAGATGGGTTGCCAGGGGATCCTGAAGCTTTCTTT.

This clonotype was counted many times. CDR3: CASTGQGVRVDEQFF. The CDR3 DNA follows: TGTGCCAGCACCGGACAGGGAGTCCGAGTCGATGAGCAGTTCTTC. V gene TRBV6-1 combines with J gene TRBJ2-1; TRBD1 agrees at 8 bases. The V gene end was trimmed by 7 bases and the J gene end by 8 bases; junction bases not matched to a gene: 13. CDR3 size: 15 residues. Germline CDR1 reads MNHNS; CDR2 reads SASEGT.

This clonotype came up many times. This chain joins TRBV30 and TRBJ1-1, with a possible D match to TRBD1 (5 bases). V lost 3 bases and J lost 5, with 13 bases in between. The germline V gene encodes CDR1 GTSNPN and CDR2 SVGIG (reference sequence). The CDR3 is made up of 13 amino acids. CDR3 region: CAWSGGGGTEAFF. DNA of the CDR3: TGTGCCTGGAGCGGGGGGGGTGGGACTGAAGCTTTCTTT.

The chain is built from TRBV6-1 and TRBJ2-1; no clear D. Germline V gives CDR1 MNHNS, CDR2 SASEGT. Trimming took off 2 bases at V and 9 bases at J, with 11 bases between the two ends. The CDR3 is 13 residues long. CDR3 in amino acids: CASSENPITEQFF. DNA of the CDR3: TGTGCCAGCAGTGAAAATCCCATTACTGAGCAGTTCTTC.

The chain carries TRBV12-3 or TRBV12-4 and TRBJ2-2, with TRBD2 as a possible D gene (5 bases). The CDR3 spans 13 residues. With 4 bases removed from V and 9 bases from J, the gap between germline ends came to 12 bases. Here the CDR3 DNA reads TGTGCCAGCAGTTACACCTCCGGGAGGGAGCTGTTTTTT. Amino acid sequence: CASSYTSGRELFF.